Each of the 20 T cell receptor beta chains below was sequenced from the same sample in a study of cytomegalovirus exposure and HLA in healthy donors. Here immunoSEQ multiplex PCR was the method, and the copy in TCRdb shows in-frame clones only, minus some. The data hold over 110,000 clones, with approximately 85% observed a single time. The sample taken for sequencing was PBMCs. The receptor source for this set is a woman in her twenties or thirties in good health and CMV-seronegative.

V usage is TRBV7-2 and J usage is TRBJ1-2; 8 nucleotides line up with TRBD1. Per germline, CDR1 SGHTA and CDR2 FQGNSA. With 5 bases clipped from V and 7 bases from J, the junction kept 9 bases outside the gene matches. This CDR3 comprises 14 residues. CDR3 in DNA: TGTGCCAGCAGCCCTGGACAGGGTGGCCCTGGCTACACCTTC. Amino acid sequence: CASSPGQGGPGYTF.

This rearrangement joins TRBV11-1 to TRBJ1-1; D is possibly TRBD1 (5 bases). Germline lookup yields CDR1 SGHAT and CDR2 FQDESV (reference sequence). This CDR3 is 15 amino acids long. V lost 2 bases to trimming and J lost 0 bases, with 10 bases between them. As DNA, the CDR3 is TGTGCCAGCAGCTTATTTGGGGCCATGAACACTGAAGCTTTCTTT. Encoded protein: CASSLFGAMNTEAFF.

The chain is built from TRBV19 and TRBJ2-7; TRBD1 is a possible D gene (6 bases). The germline V and J ends were trimmed by 1 base and 3 bases, with 10 bases remaining between them. Germline V gene sequence: CDR1 LNHDA, CDR2 SQIVND (reference sequence). The CDR3 extends over 14 amino acids. CDR3 loop: CASSIGGLVYEQYF. The CDR3 DNA sequence: TGTGCCAGTAGTATAGGGGGGCTGGTCTACGAGCAGTACTTC. Full variable domain (rest looked up from reference TRBV19 and TRBJ2-7): DGGITQSPKYLFRKEGQNVTLSCEQNLNHDAMYWYRQDPGQGLRLIYYSQIVNDFQKGDIAEGYSVSREKKESFPLTVTSAQKNPTAFYLCASSIGGLVYEQYFGPGTRLTVT.

Points on this clone: An end of the junction does not agree with germline; a read error may underlie this. The V and J genes are TRBV7-3 and TRBJ2-3; weak D call: TRBD2 (5 bases). This CDR3 is built from 16 residues. CDR1 and CDR2 (germline): SGHTA, FQGTGA. CDR3 nucleotide sequence: TGTGCCAGCAGCATAACGTTGGCCGGGGGCACAGATACGCAGTATTTT. Its translation: CASSITLAGGTDTQYF.

The V and J genes are TRBV5-1 and TRBJ1-1; D is unclear. The V gene's germline CDR1 is SGHRS and CDR2 YFSETQ. The ends were cut back, 9 bases at V and 0 bases at J, with 15 bases in the middle. The CDR3 is 14 amino acids. The CDR3 sequence: CATTTGLLNTEAFF. The CDR3 DNA reads as TGCGCCACGACAACCGGACTCCTGAACACTGAAGCTTTCTTT.

The V call is TRBV7-9, the J call TRBJ1-1, with TRBD1 identical over 7 bases. Germline CDR1 SEHNR, CDR2 FQNEAQ (reference sequence). The CDR3 extends over 14 amino acids. With V trimmed by 5 bases and J by 0 bases, 3 bases remained unmatched. Here the CDR3 reads CASSQGVLNTEAFF. CDR3 DNA sequence: TGTGCCAGCAGCCAGGGGGTCTTGAACACTGAAGCTTTCTTT.

The chain employs TRBV10-3 and TRBJ2-3; 7 positions match TRBD1. The J segment lost 0 bases and the V segment lost 7 bases, leaving 19 bases of the junction unmatched. Germline V gene lookup returns CDR1 ENHRY and CDR2 SYGVKD. This CDR3 is built from 19 residues. In nucleotides, the CDR3 is TGTGCCATCACCCGACAGGGACCGGCGACAACTTCTAGCACAGATACGCAGTATTTT. Translating it yields CAITRQGPATTSSTDTQYF.

The chain uses TRBV9 and TRBJ2-2; D is ambiguous. The length of the CDR3 is 11 residues. CDR1 and CDR2 (germline): SGDLS, YYNGEE. V gave up 7 bases and J gave up 8 bases, with 9 bases separating them. The CDR3 loop reads CASSLFGELFF. The CDR3 DNA sequence: TGTGCCAGCTCCCTTTTTGGGGAGCTGTTTTTT.

The chain has TRBV11-2 and TRBJ2-7; 12 bases are shared with TRBD2. The CDR3 spans 16 residues. With 1 base clipped from V and 5 bases from J, the junction kept 6 bases outside the gene matches. Germline CDR1 SGHAT, CDR2 FQNNGV. CDR3 sequence (DNA): TGTGCCAGCAGCTTAGTAAGGCTAGCGGGGGGGAACGAGCAGTACTTC. Translated, it gives CASSLVRLAGGNEQYF.

V and J are TRBV29-1 and TRBJ1-2, with 7 bases that match TRBD1. The V segment lost 5 bases and the J segment 8 bases; nucleotides outside the gene matches: 8. Germline V gene data show CDR1 as SQVTM and CDR2 as ANQGSEA. The CDR3 is made up of 12 amino acids. The CDR3 nucleotides are TGCAGCGTTATAGACAGGGACCTAGGCTACACCTTC. Amino acid sequence: CSVIDRDLGYTF.

CDR3 region: CASSQDIPLQGAVSEQFF. The CDR3 nucleotides read TGCGCCAGCAGCCAAGACATCCCCTTACAGGGGGCGGTGAGCGAGCAGTTCTTC. The chain employs TRBV4-3 and TRBJ2-1; 9 bases are shared with TRBD1. The CDR3 sequence is 18 residues long. Trimming cost V 0 bases and J 10 bases; bases outside gene matches: 16. Looked up from germline, CDR1 is LGHNA and CDR2 is YSLEER.

This clone has only one observation. This chain uses TRBV27 with TRBJ2-5; 9 bases align to TRBD2. This CDR3 has 14 residues. CDR1 MNHEY and CDR2 SMNVEV come from the germline V gene (reference sequence). The trim removed 4 bases at V and 5 bases at J, leaving 5 bases unmatched. The CDR3 nucleotides are TGTGCCAGCAGTTGGCGGGGGGGCCGCGAGACCCAGTACTTC. Its translation is CASSWRGGRETQYF.

The rearrangement uses TRBV7-9 and TRBJ1-1; 8 bases are a match to TRBD1. The V gene's germline CDR1 is SEHNR and CDR2 FQNEAQ (reference sequence). The CDR3 sequence is 15 residues long. The V segment lost 5 bases and the J segment 1 base; nucleotides outside the gene matches: 6. The CDR3 region is CASSPRQGKNTEAFF. CDR3 nucleotides: TGTGCCAGCAGCCCCAGACAGGGGAAGAACACTGAAGCTTTCTTT.

This clone appeared a few times. This chain uses TRBV11-1 with TRBJ2-2; no reliable D call. V lost 2 bases to trimming and J lost 2 bases, with 6 bases between them. This CDR3 is built from 14 residues. Germline V CDR1 and CDR2: SGHAT, FQDESV (reference sequence). The chain's CDR3 is CASSLLTNTGELFF. For the CDR3, the DNA is TGTGCCAGCAGCTTACTCACTAACACCGGGGAGCTGTTTTTT. The full variable domain, in which reference TRBV11-1 and TRBJ2-2 provide the parts outside the CDR3, is EAEVAQSPRYKITEKSQAVAFWCDPISGHATLYWYRQILGQGPELLVQFQDESVVDDSQLPKDRFSAERLKGVDSTLKIQPAELGDSAMYLCASSLLTNTGELFFGEGSRLTVL.

This chain links TRBV28 with TRBJ1-5, with TRBD1 identical over 7 bases. From germline, CDR1 is MDHEN and CDR2 SYDVKM. V shed 6 bases and J 4 bases; nucleotides not matched to a gene: 6. CDR3 length: 14 amino acids. CDR3 sequence: CASRQGGANQPQHF. The CDR3 DNA sequence: TGTGCCAGCAGGCAGGGGGGAGCAAATCAGCCCCAGCATTTT.

V usage is TRBV14 and J usage is TRBJ1-1; D is ambiguous. Germline-derived CDR1 and CDR2 are SGHDN and FVKESK. This CDR3 is 14 amino acids long. The ends were cut back, 0 bases at V and 9 bases at J, with 14 bases in the middle. Here the CDR3 reads CASSQDITPSKAFF. The DNA of the CDR3 is TGTGCCAGCAGCCAAGATATTACGCCGAGTAAAGCTTTCTTT.

The rearrangement joins TRBV28 to TRBJ2-3, with a weak D call TRBD2 (6 bases). The germline V gene has CDR1 MDHEN and CDR2 SYDVKM. V was trimmed by 6 bases and J by 0 bases, leaving 19 bases between them. The CDR3 length is 17 residues. This CDR3 reads CASSSRRGSLSTDTQYF. Written as DNA, the CDR3 is TGTGCCAGCAGCTCGCGCCGGGGGAGCCTTAGCACAGATACGCAGTATTTT.

The rearrangement joins TRBV5-4 to TRBJ1-2; 7 positions match TRBD1. V shed 4 bases and J 7 bases; nucleotides not matched to a gene: 10. Germline CDR1 SGHNT, CDR2 YYREEE (reference sequence). CDR3 size: 14 residues. DNA for the CDR3: TGTGCCAGCAGCGCGAAGACAGGGAGTTCTGGCTACACCTTC. Translated, it gives CASSAKTGSSGYTF. Based on the CDR3 plus reference TRBV5-4 and TRBJ1-2, the full variable domain is ETGVTQSPTHLIKTRGQQVTLRCSSQSGHNTVSWYQQALGQGPQFIFQYYREEENGRGNFPPRFSGLQFPNYSSELNVNALELDDSALYLCASSAKTGSSGYTFGSGTRLTVV.

The chain combines TRBV5-5 with TRBJ1-3; D is ambiguous. Germline V gene lookup returns CDR1 SGHKS and CDR2 YYEKEE (reference sequence). V was shortened by 4 bases and J by 4 bases, with 15 bases between the two germline ends. The CDR3 runs 15 residues. In DNA form, the CDR3 reads TGTGCCAGCAGCCGAAACAGTGAATCCGGAAACACCATATATTTT. Residues: CASSRNSESGNTIYF. The variable domain in full, completed from reference TRBV5-5 and TRBJ1-3, reads DAGVTQSPTHLIKTRGQQVTLRCSPISGHKSVSWYQQVLGQGPQFIFQYYEKEERGRGNFPDRFSARQFPNYSSELNVNALLLGDSALYLCASSRNSESGNTIYFGEGSWLTVV.

The chain uses TRBV5-6 and TRBJ1-3; 7 bases line up with TRBD1. Trimming removed 2 bases from V and 2 bases from J; junction bases left unmatched: 4. The germline V gene encodes CDR1 SGHDT and CDR2 YYEEEE. CDR3 length: 15 amino acids. DNA for the CDR3: TGTGCCAGCAGCTTCGGCGGGACAGCTGGAAACACCATATATTTT. Translating gives CASSFGGTAGNTIYF.